This entry lists 31 T cell receptor beta chains sequenced from one sample in a study of neurological immune-mediated disorders. TCRdb passed the 5' RACE reads through MiXCR, listing each CDR3 protein once. This sample carries about 21,000 distinct CDR3 sequences, approximately 7.9% of them seen once, and the ten largest clones take about 15%. The sequencing sample was made of CD8+ T cells from blood. These receptors were obtained from a woman in her thirties with HTLV-1-associated myelopathy (HAM/TSP).

This clonotype was counted ten times or more. This chain connects TRBV20-1 to TRBJ2-1; D gene unclear. This CDR3 spans 15 amino acids. V lost 6 bases and J lost 3, with 18 bases in between. Germline CDR1 DFQATT, CDR2 SNEGSKA (reference sequence). The CDR3 bases are TGCAGTGCCACCCGCGGTGCCAGAGTCTACAATGAGCAGTTCTTC. Translating gives CSATRGARVYNEQFF.

This clonotype was seen repeatedly, ten times or more. The rearrangement links TRBV19 to TRBJ1-1; tentatively, D is TRBD1 (5 bases). This CDR3 contains 15 residues. Trimming pared 6 bases from V and 5 bases from J, leaving 19 bases between. The germline gives CDR1 LNHDA, CDR2 SQIVND (reference sequence). The CDR3 region has the DNA TGTGCCAGTAGCCCTTCCGGGACCGGGGGGACTGAAGCTTTCTTT. This translates into CASSPSGTGGTEAFF.

This clonotype was counted at least ten times. The V and J genes are TRBV7-8 and TRBJ2-1, with D perhaps matching TRBD1 (5 bases). V lost 3 bases, J lost 7 bases, and 10 bases lay in between. The CDR3 contains 13 residues. Germline V gives CDR1 SGHVS, CDR2 FQNEAQ. CDR3 coding DNA: TGTGCCAGCAGCTTCGACTCAGGGAATGAGCAGTTCTTC. As protein: CASSFDSGNEQFF.

This clonotype occurred many times. The chain joins TRBV19 to TRBJ1-1; no definite D call. Trimming cost V 0 bases and J 1 base, with 12 bases left between them. Per the germline V gene, CDR1 is LNHDA and CDR2 is SQIVND (reference sequence). This CDR3 region has 16 residues. DNA of the CDR3: TGTGCCAGTAGTATAGACCCGGACGGGGAGAACACTGAAGCTTTCTTT. Amino acids: CASSIDPDGENTEAFF.

This clonotype was observed at least ten times. This chain's CDR3 is CASSDYREEFHGYTF. In DNA, the CDR3 is TGCGCCAGCAGTGATTACAGGGAGGAATTTCATGGCTACACCTTC. The rearrangement links TRBV10-1 to TRBJ1-2, with D tentatively TRBD1 (6 bases). Germline CDR1 reads WNHNN; CDR2 reads SYGVQD (reference sequence). Between the trimmed V and J ends, which lost 3 bases and 6 bases, there was a span of 17 bases. This CDR3 region has 15 residues.

At least ten counts were recorded for this clonotype. V gene TRBV7-8 combines with J gene TRBJ2-1; D may be TRBD2 (6 bases). This CDR3 contains 16 residues. Germline V gene sequence: CDR1 SGHVS, CDR2 FQNEAQ. The V gene lost 6 bases and the J gene lost 0 bases, with 15 bases spanning the gap. The chain's CDR3 is CASSPGTFNSYNEQFF. Written as DNA, the CDR3 is TGTGCCAGCAGTCCAGGGACTTTTAACTCCTACAATGAGCAGTTCTTC. Full variable domain (remainder filled in from reference TRBV7-8 and TRBJ2-1): GAGVSQSPRYKVAKRGQDVALRCDPISGHVSLFWYQQALGQGPEFLTYFQNEAQLDKSGLPSDRFFAERPEGSVSTLKIQRTQQEDSAVYLCASSPGTFNSYNEQFFGPGTRLTVL.

In its sample, this clonotype was seen many times. A read error may produce the germline difference seen at one junction end. The chain employs TRBV10-2 and TRBJ1-3; 9 nucleotides agree with TRBD1. This CDR3 comprises 13 residues. The germline V gene has CDR1 WSHSY and CDR2 SAAADI. The CDR3 sequence: CASGDDRGNTIYF. The CDR3 DNA is TGCGCCAGCGGTGACGACAGGGGGAACACCATATATTTT.

This clonotype showed up many times. The chain has TRBV7-9 and TRBJ2-3, with unresolved D. Deletions cut 4 bases from V and 0 bases from J, with 17 bases between. CDR3 length: 17 amino acids. CDR1 and CDR2 (germline): SEHNR, FQNEAQ (reference sequence). CDR3 in amino acids: CASSWRSQDQSTDTQYF. The CDR3 bases are TGTGCCAGCAGCTGGAGAAGTCAGGACCAAAGCACAGATACGCAGTATTTT.

This clonotype appeared many times. The chain has TRBV5-1 and TRBJ2-1, with D uncertain. The V end lost 2 bases, the J end lost 2 bases, and 8 bases lay between the germline ends. This CDR3 spans 14 amino acids. Germline V gives CDR1 SGHRS, CDR2 YFSETQ. CDR3 amino acids: CASSFGSPYNEQFF. The DNA for the CDR3 is TGCGCCAGCAGCTTTGGCTCCCCCTACAATGAGCAGTTCTTC. The complete variable domain, with remaining parts taken from reference TRBV5-1 and TRBJ2-1, reads KAGVTQTPRYLIKTRGQQVTLSCSPISGHRSVSWYQQTPGQGLQFLFEYFSETQRNKGNFPGRFSGRQFSNSRSEMNVSTLELGDSALYLCASSFGSPYNEQFFGPGTRLTVL.

Of note for this clonotype: A read error is possible here, since a much larger clone lies one base away. The rearrangement links TRBV15 to TRBJ2-3; D is perhaps TRBD1 (6 bases). Germline CDR1 and CDR2: LNHNV and YYDKDF (reference sequence). CDR3 size: 18 residues. The CDR3: CATNRAPLLGGVEDTQYF. CDR3 DNA sequence: TGTGCCACCAACAGAGCCCCCCTGCTAGGGGGTGTTGAAGATACGCAGTATTTT.

This clonotype was seen ten or more times. The genes are TRBV7-9 and TRBJ1-6; possibly TRBD1 for D (5 bases). V gave up 5 bases and J gave up 7 bases, with 30 bases separating them. The CDR3 extends over 20 amino acids. The germline gives CDR1 SEHNR, CDR2 FQNEAQ (reference sequence). The CDR3 protein is CASSPQPGQPGGYGNSPLHF. The CDR3 nucleotides read TGTGCCAGCAGCCCCCAGCCTGGTCAGCCGGGGGGGTATGGGAATTCACCCCTCCACTTT.

This clonotype was counted at least ten times. The chain links TRBV20-1 to TRBJ1-2; a weak D match, TRBD1 (6 bases). Germline V gene lookup returns CDR1 DFQATT and CDR2 SNEGSKA (reference sequence). With 3 bases removed from V and 8 bases from J, the gap between germline ends came to 16 bases. CDR3 length equals 13 residues. The CDR3 sequence is CSARDGQREGYTF. CDR3 coding DNA: TGCAGTGCTAGGGACGGACAGCGGGAAGGCTACACCTTC.

In its sample, this clonotype was seen many times. The chain carries TRBV14 and TRBJ2-3; D ambiguous. The germline V gene has CDR1 SGHDN and CDR2 FVKESK. Trimming took off 0 bases at V and 1 base at J, with 5 bases between the two ends. The CDR3 is made up of 14 amino acids. CDR3 sequence: CASSQEVRTDTQYF. The CDR3 DNA sequence: TGTGCCAGCAGCCAAGAGGTCCGCACAGATACGCAGTATTTT.

The table lists this clonotype with many counts. The CDR3 sequence: CASSLESDLSSGNTIYF. As DNA, the CDR3 is TGTGCCAGCAGCTTAGAGTCAGACTTGTCCTCTGGAAACACCATATATTTT. The chain links TRBV7-2 to TRBJ1-3; D is unclear. Germline-derived CDR1 and CDR2 are SGHTA and FQGNSA. The V gene lost 1 base and the J gene lost 0 bases, with 13 bases spanning the gap. The CDR3 spans 17 residues.

This clonotype was observed at least ten times. J is TRBJ2-3 and V is TRBV20-1; D possibly matches TRBD1 or TRBD2 (5 bases each). V lost 0 bases to trimming and J lost 0 bases, with 10 bases between them. This CDR3 region has 15 residues. Germline V gene sequence: CDR1 DFQATT, CDR2 SNEGSKA (reference sequence). The CDR3 spells CSARDLGRSTDTQYF. The CDR3 DNA sequence: TGCAGTGCTAGAGATTTGGGACGTAGCACAGATACGCAGTATTTT.

This clonotype was found many times. V and J are TRBV20-1 and TRBJ1-1, with D maybe TRBD1 (6 bases). The V end lost 1 base, the J end lost 0 bases, and 21 bases lay between the germline ends. This CDR3 region has 18 residues. CDR1 DFQATT and CDR2 SNEGSKA come from the germline V gene (reference sequence). CDR3 bases: TGCAGTGCTAGAGTAGCTAGCGGGGGGCCTGAAGTGAACACTGAAGCTTTCTTT. As protein: CSARVASGGPEVNTEAFF.

Ten or more counts support this clonotype. This CDR3 reads CAISEGSNYGYTF. CDR3 DNA sequence: TGTGCCATCAGTGAGGGGAGTAACTATGGCTACACCTTC. V usage is TRBV10-3 and J usage is TRBJ1-2; D remains unclear. The CDR3 totals 13 residues. Germline CDR1 reads ENHRY; CDR2 reads SYGVKD. With 2 bases removed from V and 1 base from J, the gap between germline ends came to 5 bases.

There are a few counts of this clonotype. The genes are TRBV6-4 and TRBJ1-2, with D perhaps matching TRBD1 (5 bases). Trimming shortened V by 0 bases and J by 5 bases, and 10 bases separated the two germline ends. In germline, CDR1 is MRHNA, CDR2 SNTAGT. The CDR3 is made up of 14 amino acids. The CDR3 DNA follows: TGTGCCAGCAGTGACTCCCCCGGGGGGTATGGCTACACCTTC. It translates to CASSDSPGGYGYTF.

In this sample, this clonotype turned up many times. This rearrangement joins TRBV5-1 to TRBJ1-1; D possibly corresponds to TRBD1 (5 bases). V was trimmed by 0 bases and J by 1 base, leaving 10 bases between them. Germline CDR1 reads SGHRS; CDR2 reads YFSETQ. CDR3 length: 15 residues. Here the CDR3 reads CASSLVGQPNTEAFF. The CDR3 nucleotides read TGCGCCAGCAGCTTGGTCGGACAACCGAACACTGAAGCTTTCTTT.

The chain couples TRBV5-5 to TRBJ2-7; possibly TRBD1 or TRBD2 for D (6 bases each). Germline lookup yields CDR1 SGHKS and CDR2 YYEKEE (reference sequence). With 4 bases removed from V and 7 bases from J, the gap between germline ends came to 12 bases. The CDR3 extends over 12 amino acids. CDR3 region: CASSPGGGEQYF. The CDR3 DNA follows: TGTGCCAGCAGCCCCGGAGGGGGAGAGCAGTACTTC.

This clonotype was observed at least ten times. The CDR3 loop is CSVDPRQGALETQYF. Written as DNA, the CDR3 is TGCAGCGTTGATCCGCGACAGGGGGCTTTGGAGACCCAGTACTTC. The chain employs TRBV29-1 and TRBJ2-5, with 10 bases fitting TRBD1. The germline CDR1 and CDR2 sequences are SQVTM and ANQGSEA. V was pared by 3 bases and J by 5 bases, with 9 bases of the junction left unmatched. The CDR3 consists of 15 residues.

This clonotype was counted ten times or more. This sequence joins TRBV5-1 and TRBJ2-6; D is perhaps TRBD1 (6 bases). There are 18 residues in the CDR3. From germline, CDR1 is SGHRS and CDR2 YFSETQ. V lost 2 bases and J lost 2, with 17 bases in between. CDR3 coding DNA: TGCGCCAGCAGCTTCCCCTCCAACAGGGAAACTGGGGCCAACGTCCTGACTTTC. It yields the protein CASSFPSNRETGANVLTF.

In its sample, this clonotype was seen many times. The chain couples TRBV18 to TRBJ2-1; 8 bases line up with TRBD1. Trimming at V came to 3 bases and at J to 8 bases, leaving 6 bases not matched to a gene. The length of the CDR3 is 14 residues. The germline V gene has CDR1 KGHSH and CDR2 LQKENI. Here the CDR3 DNA reads TGTGCCAGCTCACCGATAGGACAGGGCGATGAGCAGTTCTTC. Translation gives CASSPIGQGDEQFF.

Note on this clonotype: A read error may account for a junction end that differs from germline. The chain uses TRBV7-2 and TRBJ1-2; TRBD1 aligns across 7 bases. Germline assignment: CDR1 SGHTA and CDR2 FQGNSA. This CDR3 region has 13 residues. The CDR3: CASSLTGTDGYTF. The CDR3 DNA reads TGTGCCAGCAGTTTGACAGGGACAGACGGCTACACATTC.

This clonotype was counted many times. This chain uses TRBV6-4 with TRBJ2-3, with TRBD2 matching over 9 bases. The V gene's germline CDR1 is MRHNA and CDR2 SNTAGT. This CDR3 comprises 16 residues. The ends lost 2 bases at V and 3 bases at J; junction bases unmatched: 6. The CDR3 DNA sequence: TGTGCCAGCAGTGACCAACCGGGACTAGCAACAGATACGCAGTATTTT. This gives the protein CASSDQPGLATDTQYF.

This clonotype was seen at least ten times. The rearrangement joins TRBV20-1 to TRBJ1-5; TRBD1 agrees at 10 bases. This CDR3 has 19 amino acids. J was trimmed by 3 bases and V by 3 bases; bases with no gene match: 17. CDR1 is DFQATT and CDR2 is SNEGSKA in the germline V gene (reference sequence). The chain's CDR3 is CSASEDYPEDRGYNQPQHF. The DNA of the CDR3 is TGCAGTGCTAGTGAAGACTATCCCGAGGACAGGGGGTACAATCAGCCCCAGCATTTT.

This clonotype has a count of ten or more. The chain employs TRBV3-1 and TRBJ2-6; 10 nucleotides line up with TRBD1. Germline V gives CDR1 LGHDT, CDR2 YNNKEL (reference sequence). The V gene end was trimmed by 3 bases and the J gene end by 0 bases; junction bases not matched to a gene: 14. The CDR3 is 21 residues long. In nucleotides, the CDR3 is TGTGCCAGCAGCCATCCCTTCCGTACCGGGACAGGGGACTCTGGGGCCAACGTCCTGACTTTC. It specifies CASSHPFRTGTGDSGANVLTF.

This clonotype was observed at least ten times. V and J are TRBV7-8 and TRBJ2-7; D tentatively fits TRBD1 or TRBD2 (5 bases each). Germline V gives CDR1 SGHVS, CDR2 FQNEAQ. There are 12 residues in the CDR3. The V end was cut by 8 bases, the J end by 9 bases, with 17 bases between. In DNA form, the CDR3 reads TGTGCCAGCCTGAGTATCTCAGGGACGCAGTACTTC. Its protein is CASLSISGTQYF.

This clonotype has ten or more counts. The chain recombines TRBV5-1 with TRBJ2-1; D is possibly TRBD2 (6 bases). CDR3 length equals 15 residues. Germline CDR1 reads SGHRS; CDR2 reads YFSETQ. Deletions cut 4 bases from V and 5 bases from J, with 16 bases between. CDR3 bases: TGCGCCAGCAGCCGCTCGGGGGTGACCAACAATGAGCAGTTCTTC. It yields the protein CASSRSGVTNNEQFF.

This clonotype was found many times. The chain is built from TRBV7-8 and TRBJ1-1, with TRBD1 matching over 7 bases. Trimming took 1 base from V and 7 from J; bases not matched to a gene: 3. Germline assignment: CDR1 SGHVS and CDR2 FQNEAQ. CDR3 length equals 13 residues. In DNA, the CDR3 is TGTGCCAGCAGCTTAGAACAGGGGAATGAAGCTTTCTTT. As protein: CASSLEQGNEAFF.

This clonotype has ten or more counts. J is TRBJ2-5 and V is TRBV10-3; TRBD1 or TRBD2 may be the D gene (5 bases each). Per the germline V gene, CDR1 is ENHRY and CDR2 is SYGVKD. V lost 2 bases and J 0 bases, leaving 28 bases between the germline ends. The CDR3 spans 21 residues. The DNA for the CDR3 is TGTGCCATCAGTGAGGCTCCACGGGTGGGGGAACCCAGAATGTACCAAGAGACCCAGTACTTC. Its protein is CAISEAPRVGEPRMYQETQYF.